The clone carrying this T cell receptor beta chain was observed many times. The antigen is undetermined. From RNA, the CDR3 regions of TCR beta chains were amplified and sequenced. Amplification began with first-round RT-PCR using HTBI primers, then second-round multiplex PCR was performed. TCRdb ran MiXCR on the multiplex PCR reads and lists one entry per CDR3 protein. The repertoire holds 300,000 to 400,000 distinct CDR3 sequences, with about a sixth as singletons. Germline CDR1 SNHLY, CDR2 FYNNEI. The CDR3 is 14 residues long. With 3 bases removed from V and 1 base from J, the gap between germline ends came to 9 bases. The sample comes from a study of Graves' ophthalmopathy and Graves' hyperthyroidism. Background on the study: Peripheral blood samples were taken at initial diagnosis, before any treatment.

Aged 18 to 65, hyperthyroidism patients had been newly diagnosed, with under 2 months' duration. Study-level points and caveats: Blood contained most expanded thyroid clonotypes exceeding 0.001 frequency.

Input material: peripheral blood. The clonotype originates from an adult woman with stable Graves' hyperthyroidism. This chain links TRBV2 with TRBJ2-5, with D possibly matching TRBD2 (5 bases). The CDR3 DNA is TGTGCCAGCAGTGATGTCGGGGTCCAAGAGACCCAGTACTTC. It codes for CASSDVGVQETQYF.